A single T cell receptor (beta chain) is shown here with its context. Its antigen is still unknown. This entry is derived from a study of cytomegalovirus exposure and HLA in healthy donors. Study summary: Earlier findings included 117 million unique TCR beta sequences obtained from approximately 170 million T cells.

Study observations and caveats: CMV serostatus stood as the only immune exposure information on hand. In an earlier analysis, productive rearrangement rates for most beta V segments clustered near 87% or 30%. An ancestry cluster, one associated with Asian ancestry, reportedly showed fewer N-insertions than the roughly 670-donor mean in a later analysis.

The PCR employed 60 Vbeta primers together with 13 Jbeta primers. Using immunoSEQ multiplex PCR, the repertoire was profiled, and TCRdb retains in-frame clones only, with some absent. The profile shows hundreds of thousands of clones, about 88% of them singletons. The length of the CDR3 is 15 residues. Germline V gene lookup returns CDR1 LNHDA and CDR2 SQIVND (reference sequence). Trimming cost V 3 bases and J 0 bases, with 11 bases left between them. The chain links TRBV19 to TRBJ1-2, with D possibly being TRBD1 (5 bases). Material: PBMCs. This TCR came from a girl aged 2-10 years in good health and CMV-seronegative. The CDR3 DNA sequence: TGTGCCAGTAGTATGCGGGGGATGTCTAACTATGGCTACACCTTC. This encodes CASSMRGMSNYGYTF.